This is a list of T cell receptor beta chains from one sample in a study of T cell responses to AZD1222 COVID-19 vaccine. Assay used: immunoSEQ multiplex PCR; TCRdb lists only in-frame clones, some missing. In the table there are 72,000 or so clones, roughly 90% of which are singletons. The input for sequencing was peripheral blood, taken on day 0 of AZD1222 vaccination. Receptor source: an adult in good health. The CDR3 runs from the conserved cysteine through the conserved F or W. D genes are given only for firm matches. Expanded clones are given a class, and other clones once, few, many or no size at all.

j_gene,d_gene,abundance,v_gene,CDR3aa,CDR3nt
TRBJ1-2,TRBD1,NA,TRBV5-5,CASSLEGQTTWGYTF,TGTGCCAGCAGCTTGGAGGGACAGACGACCTGGGGCTACACCTTC
TRBJ1-4,TRBD1,once,TRBV6-1,CASSEWGQKVFF,TGTGCCAGCAGTGAATGGGGACAGAAAGTGTTTTTT
TRBJ1-2,NA,NA,TRBV7-8,CASSLISPAEYDYTF,TGTGCCAGCAGCTTGATAAGCCCGGCGGAATATGACTACACCTTC
TRBJ2-5,NA,NA,TRBV29-1,CSVLTGTSQETQYF,TGCAGCGTTTTAACAGGGACCAGCCAAGAGACCCAGTACTTC
TRBJ1-5,NA,NA,TRBV6-5,CASSRRGDINQPQHF,TGTGCCAGCAGTCGACGAGGGGACATCAATCAGCCCCAGCATTTT
TRBJ2-1,TRBD2,NA,TRBV9,CASSPPGAGGHNEQFF,TGTGCCAGCAGCCCGCCCGGGGCGGGAGGGCACAATGAGCAGTTCTTC
TRBJ2-5,NA,NA,TRBV3-1/TRBV3-2,CASSQGTSQETQYF,TGTGCCAGCAGCCAAGGGACATCCCAAGAGACCCAGTACTTC
TRBJ1-4,TRBD1,NA,TRBV18,CASSPLGGGQEKLFF,TGTGCCAGCTCACCCCTAGGAGGGGGCCAAGAAAAACTGTTTTTT
TRBJ2-1,NA,NA,TRBV11-3,CASSLDLSSYNEQFF,TGTGCCAGCAGCTTAGATCTTAGCTCCTACAATGAGCAGTTCTTC
TRBJ2-7,TRBD2,once,TRBV6-5,CASMPRGDSYEQYF,TGTGCCAGCATGCCGCGGGGGGACTCCTACGAGCAGTACTTC
TRBJ2-4,NA,NA,TRBV30,CAWRDGASKNIQYF,TGTGCCTGGAGAGACGGCGCGTCCAAAAACATTCAGTACTTC
TRBJ2-5,TRBD2,NA,TRBV7-9,CASSPPPGLAGTQETQYF,TGTGCCAGCAGCCCCCCGCCGGGACTAGCGGGGACCCAAGAGACCCAGTACTTC
TRBJ1-1,NA,NA,TRBV7-9,CASSLVLGTEAFF,TGTGCCAGCAGCTTAGTGTTAGGGACAGAAGCTTTCTTT
TRBJ2-5,NA,NA,TRBV6-2/TRBV6-3,CASSGSGNRGETQYF,TGTGCCAGCAGTGGGAGCGGGAACAGGGGAGAGACCCAGTACTTC
TRBJ2-7,TRBD2,once,TRBV7-3,CASSPRAGGLYEQYF,TGTGCCAGCAGCCCCCGAGCGGGAGGTCTCTACGAGCAGTACTTC
TRBJ1-4,TRBD1,NA,TRBV4-3,CASSSGTGFAEKLFF,TGCGCCAGCAGCTCCGGGACAGGGTTCGCTGAAAAACTGTTTTTT
TRBJ1-4,NA,NA,TRBV3-1/TRBV3-2,CASSQDAGTGEKLFF,TGTGCCAGCAGCCAAGATGCGGGAACGGGAGAAAAACTGTTTTTT
TRBJ2-5,TRBD2,NA,TRBV7-3,CASSYSGGPGETQYF,TGTGCCAGCAGCTACTCGGGAGGGCCAGGGGAGACCCAGTACTTC
TRBJ1-2,NA,once,TRBV7-9,CASSTYRDGGYTF,TGTGCCAGCAGCACGTACAGGGATGGAGGCTACACCTTC
TRBJ2-7,TRBD1,NA,TRBV29-1,CSAFEFSTGAYEQYF,TGCAGCGCATTTGAATTCTCGACAGGGGCCTACGAGCAGTACTTC
TRBJ2-3,NA,NA,TRBV9,CASSAASDRTDTQYF,TGTGCCAGCAGCGCCGCTAGCGACCGCACAGATACGCAGTATTTT
TRBJ2-5,NA,NA,TRBV24-1,CATSDSWGQETQYF,TGTGCCACCAGTGATTCTTGGGGACAAGAGACCCAGTACTTC
TRBJ2-6,NA,NA,TRBV29-1,CSVEIGLGANVLTF,TGCAGCGTTGAGATCGGACTTGGGGCCAACGTCCTGACTTTC
TRBJ2-5,NA,NA,TRBV7-6,CASSRRRKETQYF,TGTGCCAGCAGCCGACGACGGAAAGAGACCCAGTACTTC
TRBJ1-1,NA,once,TRBV6-5,CASSYGGGTEAFF,TGTGCCAGCAGTTACGGGGGAGGAACTGAAGCTTTCTTT
TRBJ2-1,NA,NA,TRBV11-2,CASSLDSGTSPNEQFF,TGTGCCAGCAGCTTAGATTCCGGGACTTCCCCCAATGAGCAGTTCTTC
TRBJ2-7,NA,NA,TRBV3-1/TRBV3-2,CASSQGSGYEQYF,TGTGCCAGCAGCCAGGGCAGCGGCTACGAGCAGTACTTC
TRBJ2-7,NA,few,TRBV3-1/TRBV3-2,CASSLSYEQYF,TGTGCCAGCAGCCTTTCCTACGAGCAGTACTTC